This TCR beta chain was sequenced for a study of control samples from healthy donors and cancer patients. Clones were sequenced by immunoSEQ multiplex PCR, and TCRdb holds only the in-frame ones, with some missing. The sample records tens of thousands of clones, approximately 93% being singletons. The CDR3 runs to 13 residues. Trimming cost V 6 bases and J 2 bases, with 10 bases left between them. Germline-derived CDR1 and CDR2 are MNHEY and SVGAGI. This receptor was identified in a woman aged 25-40 years in good health. V gene TRBV6-5 combines with J gene TRBJ1-2; unclear D gene. Sequencing was performed on blood. The CDR3 nucleotides are TGTGCCAGCAGAGTTTTGGAGAACTATGGCTACACCTTC. Residues: CASRVLENYGYTF.